This T cell receptor (beta chain) is drawn from a study of T cell changes during pregnancy in multiple sclerosis (dated by TCRdb to the late 2010s). Broadly, across the study: In women with multiple sclerosis, the researchers looked at how the T cell repertoire shifted as pregnancy progressed.

The CDR3 holds 15 amino acids from the cysteine to the phenylalanine. This entry keeps only the CDR3 DNA: 45 bases, framed from base 1. CDR1 and CDR2 are drawn from the germline V gene: SGHTA, FQGNSA. The library was produced with the immunoSEQ multiplex PCR assay. As stored in TCRdb, this immuneACCESS dataset retains in-frame rearrangements with V and J assigned. A fraction of the clones does not appear; measured against another copy, unresolved V genes explain less than half of the discrepancy, and the remainder lacks a known reason. A total of 80,000 or so clones appear in this sample, about 90% of them only once. The ten most abundant clones make up over 1.3% of the sample. A note on this clone: Its binding antigen is unknown. Germline and junction disagree at one end, which may indicate a read error.

This sequence was found in a female donor with multiple sclerosis, enrolled in a pregnancy study. The V gene is TRBV7-2 and the J gene is TRBJ2-7; the central 11 bases match TRBD2. The sample in question was peripheral blood, obtained before pregnancy. The CDR3: CASSPPSGGPYVQYF. The DNA reads TGTGCCAGCAGCCCCCCTAGCGGGGGGCCGTACGTGCAGTACTTC.